These 25 T cell receptor beta chains originate from one sample sequenced in a study of shared clonotypes between healthy human individuals. The assay was immunoSEQ multiplex PCR, and TCRdb's table has in-frame clones only and misses some. The sample consists of a few hundred thousand clones, around 87% of them appearing once. The source material was memory CD8+ T cells sorted from blood. Subset reported: CD45RO+ cells pooled with CCR7-negative TemRA cells. These receptors originate from a man between 18 and 35 years old in good health.

The CDR3 is CASSYFPTGGTGELFF. The CDR3 nucleotides are TGTGCCAGCAGTTACTTCCCGACGGGCGGCACCGGGGAGCTGTTTTTT. V is TRBV6-5 and J is TRBJ2-2; no clear D gene. CDR1 is MNHEY and CDR2 is SVGAGI in the germline V gene. V gave up 1 base and J gave up 4 bases, with 13 bases separating them. The length of the CDR3 is 16 residues.

The J gene is TRBJ1-2, the V gene TRBV7-8, with a possible D match to TRBD1 (6 bases). CDR1 is SGHVS, CDR2 FQNEAQ, per germline. The CDR3 length is 15 residues. Trimming cost V 0 bases and J 3 bases, with 11 bases left between them. CDR3 bases: TGTGCCAGCAGCTTAGCGGTAGGGACACACTATGGCTACACCTTC. Translation: CASSLAVGTHYGYTF.

This chain uses TRBV4-1 with TRBJ1-1; D perhaps matches TRBD1 (5 bases). The CDR3 loop spans 15 amino acids. Germline loops: CDR1 MGHRA, CDR2 YSYEKL. V shed 0 bases and J shed 3 bases, with 11 bases lying between them. CDR3 in DNA: TGCGCCAGCAGCCAAGAGCCGGGGGACGACACTGAAGCTTTCTTT. Encoded protein: CASSQEPGDDTEAFF.

The chain uses TRBV18 and TRBJ2-1, with 8 bases that match TRBD2. Germline assignment: CDR1 KGHSH and CDR2 LQKENI. With 7 bases clipped from V and 7 bases from J, the junction kept 9 bases outside the gene matches. The CDR3 runs to 14 residues. CDR3 protein: CASLEPASGNEQFF. CDR3 nucleotides: TGTGCCAGCTTAGAACCGGCTAGCGGGAATGAGCAGTTCTTC.

J is TRBJ2-7 and V is TRBV7-9, with D perhaps TRBD1 or TRBD2 (5 bases each). Germline V gene lookup returns CDR1 SEHNR and CDR2 FQNEAQ (reference sequence). The CDR3 consists of 13 residues. Trimming removed 5 bases at V and 5 bases at J, with 13 bases between. CDR3 in DNA: TGTGCCAGCAGCCCACCGGGGACGAACGAGCAGTACTTC. Translation: CASSPPGTNEQYF.

V gene TRBV29-1 combines with J gene TRBJ2-1; weak D call: TRBD1 (5 bases). Germline V gene sequence: CDR1 SQVTM, CDR2 ANQGSEA. V shed 5 bases and J shed 2 bases, with 13 bases lying between them. The CDR3 extends over 14 amino acids. CDR3 protein: CSVYGQGTYNEQFF. CDR3 DNA sequence: TGCAGCGTTTATGGGCAGGGAACCTACAATGAGCAGTTCTTC.

V and J are TRBV9 and TRBJ2-7; possible D gene TRBD1, 6 bases. This CDR3 has 16 amino acids. CDR1 SGDLS and CDR2 YYNGEE come from the germline V gene. The ends were cut back, 0 bases at V and 3 bases at J, with 16 bases in the middle. CDR3 bases: TGTGCCAGCAGCGTAGGGTTATGGGGACAAGGCTACGAGCAGTACTTC. It yields the protein CASSVGLWGQGYEQYF.

The chain carries TRBV19 and TRBJ2-7; D is ambiguous. Germline V CDR1 and CDR2: LNHDA, SQIVND (reference sequence). CDR3 length equals 15 residues. V lost 5 bases, J lost 5 bases, and 19 bases lay in between. CDR3 in DNA: TGTGCCAGTAGTGTCCGGGCCCCGAGGATGGACGAGCAGTACTTC. Translated: CASSVRAPRMDEQYF.

As regards this clone: Only one base separates this from a far larger clonotype, so it likely reflects a read error. The sample carries other DNA sequences with the same CDR3. The V and J genes are TRBV4-2 and TRBJ2-7; D assignment may be TRBD1 or TRBD2 (5 bases each). Germline V gene data show CDR1 as LGHNA and CDR2 as YNFKEQ. This CDR3 region has 16 residues. Trimming stripped 0 bases from V and 1 base from J, with 13 bases between. The CDR3 region is CASSQEGEPRSYEQYF. CDR3 sequence (DNA): TGTGCCAGCAGCCAAGAAGGGGAGCCGAGGTCCTACGAGCAGTACTTC.

The chain has TRBV29-1 and TRBJ1-1, with 7 bases identical to TRBD1. The trim removed 7 bases at V and 1 base at J, leaving 6 bases unmatched. Germline values: CDR1 SQVTM, CDR2 ANQGSEA. This CDR3 has 13 residues. CDR3 sequence: CSANRDRNTEAFF. CDR3 bases: TGCAGCGCCAACCGGGACAGGAACACTGAAGCTTTCTTT.

This clone is a singleton in its sample. The genes are TRBV7-2 and TRBJ2-7; unclear D gene. Trimming shortened V by 2 bases and J by 4 bases, and 9 bases separated the two germline ends. The CDR3 is 13 amino acids. CDR1 is SGHTA and CDR2 is FQGNSA in the germline V gene. The DNA of the CDR3 is TGTGCCAGCAGCTTACTGTCCTTTTACGAGCAGTACTTC. It yields the protein CASSLLSFYEQYF. Full variable domain (missing parts from reference TRBV7-2 and TRBJ2-7): GAGVSQSPSNKVTEKGKDVELRCDPISGHTALYWYRQSLGQGLEFLIYFQGNSAPDKSGLPSDRFSAERTGGSVSTLTIQRTQQEDSAVYLCASSLLSFYEQYFGPGTRLTVT.

The chain joins TRBV5-1 to TRBJ2-7; D uncertain. Germline V lookup: CDR1 SGHRS, CDR2 YFSETQ. The length of the CDR3 is 14 residues. Trimming stripped 4 bases from V and 2 bases from J, with 13 bases between. The CDR3 sequence is CASSADPATYEQYF. The CDR3 region has the DNA TGCGCCAGCAGCGCGGACCCAGCTACCTACGAGCAGTACTTC. The complete variable domain, with remaining parts taken from reference TRBV5-1 and TRBJ2-7, reads KAGVTQTPRYLIKTRGQQVTLSCSPISGHRSVSWYQQTPGQGLQFLFEYFSETQRNKGNFPGRFSGRQFSNSRSEMNVSTLELGDSALYLCASSADPATYEQYFGPGTRLTVT.

The genes are TRBV10-3 and TRBJ2-3; D may be TRBD2 (6 bases). Trimming stripped 3 bases from V and 0 bases from J, with 13 bases between. Germline CDR1 is ENHRY and CDR2 is SYGVKD. CDR3 size: 16 residues. CDR3 protein: CAISERDGGSTDTQYF. In nucleotides, the CDR3 is TGTGCCATCAGTGAACGGGACGGGGGTAGCACAGATACGCAGTATTTT.

Only a few counts were recorded for this clone. This CDR3 is also generated by other DNA sequences in the sample. The rearrangement joins TRBV5-1 to TRBJ2-2; 8 bases map to TRBD2. This CDR3 comprises 17 residues. Looked up from germline, CDR1 is SGHRS and CDR2 is YFSETQ. The V and J ends lost 0 bases and 1 base, in that order; junction bases with no gene match: 5. The CDR3 DNA follows: TGCGCCAGCAGCTTGGATCCCGCGGGGGGGAACACCGGGGAGCTGTTTTTT. Its translation is CASSLDPAGGNTGELFF.

This clone was picked up a small number of times. The V gene is TRBV6-1, the J gene TRBJ1-4; D is undetermined. Trimming removed 6 bases at V and 5 bases at J, with 16 bases between. In germline, CDR1 is MNHNS, CDR2 SASEGT. The CDR3 loop spans 15 amino acids. In nucleotides, the CDR3 is TGTGCCAGCAGGGGCACAGACCTTTCAAATGAAAAACTGTTTTTT. It translates to CASRGTDLSNEKLFF.

The chain links TRBV2 to TRBJ2-3, with D possibly called TRBD1 or TRBD2 (6 bases each). Germline assignment: CDR1 SNHLY and CDR2 FYNNEI. Trimming stripped 1 base from V and 7 bases from J, with 18 bases between. CDR3 length: 16 residues. The CDR3, as DNA: TGTGCCAGCAGTGAAGAATCATTGCAGGGGAGGTATACGCAGTATTTT. It encodes CASSEESLQGRYTQYF.

Concerning this clone itself: Other DNA sequences from this sample encode an identical CDR3 as well. The chain is built from TRBV5-6 and TRBJ2-2; D ambiguous. Trimming pared 2 bases from V and 1 base from J, leaving 3 bases between. The CDR3 is made up of 13 amino acids. Germline V CDR1 and CDR2: SGHDT, YYEEEE. The CDR3 reads CASSFGNTGELFF. In nucleotides, the CDR3 is TGTGCCAGCAGCTTTGGGAACACCGGGGAGCTGTTTTTT.

The rearrangement uses TRBV29-1 and TRBJ1-1; 8 positions agree with TRBD1. Germline CDR1 reads SQVTM; CDR2 reads ANQGSEA. V shed 4 bases and J 0 bases; nucleotides not matched to a gene: 7. The CDR3 sequence is 15 residues long. The CDR3 DNA follows: TGCAGCGTTGCACAGGGGGTAGAGATGAACACTGAAGCTTTCTTT. It encodes CSVAQGVEMNTEAFF. Using reference TRBV29-1 and TRBJ1-1 for the parts outside the CDR3, the full variable domain is SAVISQKPSRDICQRGTSLTIQCQVDSQVTMMFWYRQQPGQSLTLIATANQGSEATYESGFVIDKFPISRPNLTFSTLTVSNMSPEDSSIYLCSVAQGVEMNTEAFFGQGTRLTVV.

This clone has a single count. The V call is TRBV29-1, the J call TRBJ2-7; D is tentatively TRBD1 or TRBD2 (5 bases each). The V end lost 7 bases, the J end lost 0 bases, and 10 bases lay between the germline ends. Germline-derived CDR1 and CDR2 are SQVTM and ANQGSEA. This CDR3 spans 12 amino acids. The CDR3 loop is CSGWDDSYEQYF. CDR3 DNA sequence: TGCAGCGGCTGGGACGACTCCTACGAGCAGTACTTC.

V is TRBV27 and J is TRBJ2-7; 8 nucleotides match TRBD2. The CDR3 has 15 amino acids. CDR1 and CDR2 (germline): MNHEY, SMNVEV (reference sequence). The V gene end was trimmed by 3 bases and the J gene end by 0 bases; junction bases not matched to a gene: 4. CDR3 DNA: TGTGCCAGCAGTTTCGGGGGGGACGGCTCCTACGAGCAGTACTTC. Protein: CASSFGGDGSYEQYF.

This chain uses TRBV28 with TRBJ2-7; 7 nucleotides agree with TRBD1. Per the germline V gene, CDR1 is MDHEN and CDR2 is SYDVKM. CDR3 length: 13 residues. J was trimmed by 3 bases and V by 6 bases; bases with no gene match: 5. For the CDR3, the DNA is TGTGCCAGCAGGGAAACAGGGGTCTACGAGCAGTACTTC. Protein product: CASRETGVYEQYF.

This clone was recorded only once. The chain carries TRBV28 and TRBJ2-3, with D maybe TRBD2 (6 bases). This CDR3 is built from 16 residues. The germline gives CDR1 MDHEN, CDR2 SYDVKM. The ends were cut back, 1 base at V and 2 bases at J, with 13 bases in the middle. CDR3 residues: CASSLYGTPNTDTQYF. CDR3 bases: TGTGCCAGCAGTTTATACGGGACTCCTAACACAGATACGCAGTATTTT.

The rearrangement joins TRBV6-6 to TRBJ2-7; TRBD1 is a possible D gene (6 bases). Trimming removed 7 bases from V and 4 bases from J, with 11 bases in between. Per the germline V gene, CDR1 is MNHNY and CDR2 is SVGAGI (reference sequence). The CDR3 totals 12 residues. The CDR3 sequence: CASTGQIYEQYF. As DNA, the CDR3 is TGTGCCAGCACCGGACAGATTTACGAGCAGTACTTC.

The V and J genes are TRBV27 and TRBJ1-2, with D unresolved. V dropped 4 bases and J dropped 1 base, with 13 bases sitting between them. The germline V gene has CDR1 MNHEY and CDR2 SMNVEV (reference sequence). This CDR3 has 15 amino acids. The CDR3 loop is CASSSLFDLNYGYTF. The CDR3 region has the DNA TGTGCCAGCAGTTCTCTATTCGATCTTAACTATGGCTACACCTTC.

The chain recombines TRBV4-1 with TRBJ2-5, with TRBD1 matching over 7 bases. Trimming cost V 4 bases and J 4 bases; bases outside gene matches: 6. Germline CDR1 is MGHRA and CDR2 is YSYEKL. This CDR3 comprises 14 residues. CDR3 in DNA: TGCGCCAGCAGCCCATTCCCAGGGGGAGAGACCCAGTACTTC. This translates into CASSPFPGGETQYF.